Here is one T cell receptor beta chain with its context. The repertoire was sequenced with immunoSEQ multiplex PCR; TCRdb's copy has only in-frame clones and lacks some. The sample has around 300,000 clones; approximately 85% are singletons. This entry comes from a study of blood T cell repertoires in COVID-19. Study-level background: Donors in the United States, Italy and Spain gave samples during acute or convalescent COVID-19.

The length of the CDR3 is 13 residues. The germline V gene encodes CDR1 MGHDK and CDR2 SYGVNS. V was cut by 7 bases and J by 0 bases, with 9 bases left in between. The chain carries TRBV25-1 and TRBJ1-1; perhaps TRBD1 as D (5 bases). This sequence originates from a woman in her 70s with acute or convalescent COVID-19. Sequencing used peripheral blood. CDR3 nucleotides: TGTGCCAGCAAGCGGGACCTGAACACTGAAGCTTTCTTT. This codes for CASKRDLNTEAFF.